The 19 T cell receptor beta chains in this list originate from one sample, sequenced in a study of PD-1 blockade in classical Hodgkin lymphoma. Sequenced by immunoSEQ multiplex PCR; TCRdb stores in-frame clones only, minus some. Counted here are under 45,000 clones, roughly three quarters occurring once; the ten biggest clones make up about a fifth. After autologous stem cell transplantation all patients relapsed, and prior brentuximab vedotin exposure differed between cohorts. Sequencing was performed on peripheral blood mononuclear cells (PBMCs), taken at baseline. Receptors originate from a human donor with classical Hodgkin lymphoma.

The rearrangement uses TRBV30 and TRBJ2-5, with D hard to call. V was clipped by 1 base and J by 1 base, with 13 bases between them. CDR1 is GTSNPN and CDR2 is SVGIG in the germline V gene (reference sequence). This CDR3 region has 15 residues. CDR3 amino acids: CAWSEGGVPQETQYF. DNA for the CDR3: TGTGCCTGGAGTGAGGGTGGGGTACCCCAAGAGACCCAGTACTTC.

V is TRBV7-3 and J is TRBJ2-3; a weak D match, TRBD2 (7 bases). The CDR3 runs to 14 residues. Trimming removed 0 bases at V and 12 bases at J, with 16 bases between. Germline V gene sequence: CDR1 SGHTA, CDR2 FQGTGA. The CDR3 reads CASSLTLGAGVQYF. The CDR3 DNA reads as TGTGCCAGCAGCTTAACTTTGGGGGCGGGAGTTCAGTATTTT.

This clone has a single count. The V gene is TRBV19, the J gene TRBJ1-5; D gene ambiguous. V was cut by 7 bases and J by 6 bases, with 13 bases left in between. The germline CDR1 and CDR2 sequences are LNHDA and SQIVND (reference sequence). The CDR3 has 13 amino acids. The CDR3 sequence is CASKDIEVQPQHF. Here the CDR3 DNA reads TGTGCCAGTAAGGATATCGAGGTTCAGCCCCAGCATTTT.

The chain joins TRBV28 to TRBJ1-1; TRBD1 matches 7 bases. CDR3 size: 15 residues. Losses at the gene ends were 5 bases for V and 4 bases for J; bases not matched to a gene: 10. CDR1 is MDHEN, CDR2 SYDVKM, per germline. This chain's CDR3 is CASSGSQGFATEAFF. The CDR3 nucleotides are TGTGCCAGCAGTGGCTCACAGGGGTTCGCCACTGAAGCTTTCTTT.

This sequence joins TRBV7-9 and TRBJ2-4; no definite D call. Trimming took 1 base from V and 9 from J, leaving 7 bases between them. Germline V gene data show CDR1 as SEHNR and CDR2 as FQNEAQ (reference sequence). The CDR3 spans 12 residues. The CDR3 DNA reads as TGTGCCAGCAGCTTAGTGACCTCCATTCAGTACTTC. The encoded protein is CASSLVTSIQYF.

The rearrangement uses TRBV18 and TRBJ1-1; TRBD1 aligns across 9 bases. Trimming took 8 bases from V and 5 from J; bases not matched to a gene: 3. Germline V CDR1 and CDR2: KGHSH, LQKENI. The CDR3 totals 12 residues. The CDR3 DNA reads as TGTGCCAGCCAGGGGACAGGGACTGAAGCTTTCTTT. Translating it yields CASQGTGTEAFF.

The CDR3 spells CASSPGYSNQPQHF. The CDR3 nucleotides are TGTGCCAGCTCACCAGGGTATAGCAATCAGCCCCAGCATTTT. This chain uses TRBV18 with TRBJ1-5; no reliable D call. Per germline, CDR1 KGHSH and CDR2 LQKENI. V was cut by 2 bases and J by 0 bases, with 5 bases left in between. This CDR3 contains 14 residues. Together with reference TRBV18 and TRBJ1-5, the CDR3 gives the full variable domain: NAGVMQNPRHLVRRRGQEARLRCSPMKGHSHVYWYRQLPEEGLKFMVYLQKENIIDESGMPKERFSAEFPKEGPSILRIQQVVRGDSAAYFCASSPGYSNQPQHFGDGTRLSIL.

This chain connects TRBV7-3 to TRBJ1-1; the D is unclear. The V and J ends lost 1 base and 4 bases respectively, with 7 bases between them. Germline V CDR1 and CDR2: SGHTA, FQGTGA. This CDR3 is built from 13 residues. For the CDR3, the DNA is TGTGCCAGCAGCTTAAGGGGAGGCACTGAAGCTTTCTTT. It codes for CASSLRGGTEAFF. The variable domain in full, completed from reference TRBV7-3 and TRBJ1-1, reads GAGVSQTPSNKVTEKGKYVELRCDPISGHTALYWYRQSLGQGPEFLIYFQGTGAADDSGLPNDRFFAVRPEGSVSTLKIQRTERGDSAVYLCASSLRGGTEAFFGQGTRLTVV.

The V and J genes are TRBV6-1 and TRBJ1-2; D call uncertain. The CDR3 consists of 13 residues. The V gene lost 4 bases and the J gene lost 5 bases, with 11 bases spanning the gap. Per the germline V gene, CDR1 is MNHNS and CDR2 is SASEGT. As DNA, the CDR3 is TGTGCCAGCAGTGCTATAGGAGAATATGGCTACACCTTC. Protein sequence: CASSAIGEYGYTF.

The rearrangement joins TRBV4-1 to TRBJ2-6; the D is unclear. The CDR3 sequence is 15 residues long. V was pared by 0 bases and J by 4 bases, with 7 bases between. CDR1 and CDR2 from the germline V gene are MGHRA and YSYEKL. The chain's CDR3 is CASSQELGGANVLTF. CDR3 sequence (DNA): TGCGCCAGCAGCCAAGAATTGGGCGGGGCCAACGTCCTGACTTTC.

The CDR3 DNA reads as TGTGCCAGCAGCCCCCCCTACGTTCCCTACGAGCAGTACTTC. Translating it yields CASSPPYVPYEQYF. V gene TRBV7-9 combines with J gene TRBJ2-7; no definite D call. The V gene lost 5 bases and the J gene lost 2 bases, with 13 bases spanning the gap. Germline V gives CDR1 SEHNR, CDR2 FQNEAQ (reference sequence). The CDR3 has 14 amino acids.

This clone was counted once. CDR3 bases: TGTGCCAGCAGCACCTCTTTCACTAACACTGAAGCTTTCTTT. Residues: CASSTSFTNTEAFF. The chain combines TRBV6-5 with TRBJ1-1, with D uncertain. V was trimmed by 6 bases and J by 2 bases, leaving 13 bases between them. The CDR3 has 14 amino acids. CDR1 is MNHEY, CDR2 SVGAGI, per germline.

The chain is built from TRBV7-3 and TRBJ2-6; no clear D gene. V was pared by 1 base and J by 0 bases, with 4 bases between. CDR3 length: 15 amino acids. In germline, CDR1 is SGHTA, CDR2 FQGTGA. The CDR3 region has the DNA TGTGCCAGCAGCTTAATTTCCTCTGGGGCCAACGTCCTGACTTTC. It specifies CASSLISSGANVLTF.

This clone has just one count. V and J are TRBV6-5 and TRBJ2-5; D is possibly TRBD1 (5 bases). With 7 bases removed from V and 5 bases from J, the gap between germline ends came to 14 bases. Germline V CDR1 and CDR2: MNHEY, SVGAGI. CDR3 length: 13 amino acids. The DNA for the CDR3 is TGTGCCAGCACATGGGGTCAGGGCGAGACCCAGTACTTC. Protein: CASTWGQGETQYF.

The chain uses TRBV7-3 and TRBJ2-1; D not certain. CDR3 size: 12 residues. Germline-derived CDR1 and CDR2 are SGHTA and FQGTGA. V shed 4 bases and J shed 9 bases, with 10 bases lying between them. The CDR3 sequence is CASSSDVGEQFF. Written as DNA, the CDR3 is TGTGCCAGCAGCTCAGACGTCGGTGAGCAGTTCTTC.

This clone has just a few counts. The V call is TRBV29-1, the J call TRBJ1-1; D unresolved. The CDR3 length is 13 residues. V was pared by 3 bases and J by 7 bases, with 15 bases between. Germline V gene data show CDR1 as SQVTM and CDR2 as ANQGSEA. The CDR3 region is CSVEEQAGGEAFF. The CDR3 nucleotides are TGCAGCGTTGAGGAGCAGGCCGGAGGTGAAGCTTTCTTT.

This clone was counted a single time. The CDR3: CASSYSNRQGAWEQYF. The CDR3 bases are TGTGCCAGCAGTTACTCGAATCGGCAGGGGGCATGGGAGCAGTACTTC. The chain employs TRBV6-5 and TRBJ2-7; TRBD1 matches at 8 bases. V lost 0 bases and J lost 7; bases outside the gene matches: 11. Germline-derived CDR1 and CDR2 are MNHEY and SVGAGI. This CDR3 has 16 amino acids.

The V and J genes are TRBV27 and TRBJ1-1, with D unresolved. The length of the CDR3 is 14 residues. Germline lookup yields CDR1 MNHEY and CDR2 SMNVEV (reference sequence). V lost 5 bases and J 5 bases, leaving 15 bases between the germline ends. CDR3 coding DNA: TGTGCCAGCAGTATAGAGGGATTGAGGACTGAAGCTTTCTTT. Translation: CASSIEGLRTEAFF.

The gene calls are TRBV7-2 and TRBJ1-2; D remains ambiguous. The CDR3 spans 17 residues. With 7 bases removed from V and 0 bases from J, the gap between germline ends came to 21 bases. Germline V lookup: CDR1 SGHTA, CDR2 FQGNSA. The CDR3 region is CASTLRTDINPNYGYTF. The DNA for the CDR3 is TGTGCCAGCACCTTGCGGACCGATATCAACCCTAACTATGGCTACACCTTC.